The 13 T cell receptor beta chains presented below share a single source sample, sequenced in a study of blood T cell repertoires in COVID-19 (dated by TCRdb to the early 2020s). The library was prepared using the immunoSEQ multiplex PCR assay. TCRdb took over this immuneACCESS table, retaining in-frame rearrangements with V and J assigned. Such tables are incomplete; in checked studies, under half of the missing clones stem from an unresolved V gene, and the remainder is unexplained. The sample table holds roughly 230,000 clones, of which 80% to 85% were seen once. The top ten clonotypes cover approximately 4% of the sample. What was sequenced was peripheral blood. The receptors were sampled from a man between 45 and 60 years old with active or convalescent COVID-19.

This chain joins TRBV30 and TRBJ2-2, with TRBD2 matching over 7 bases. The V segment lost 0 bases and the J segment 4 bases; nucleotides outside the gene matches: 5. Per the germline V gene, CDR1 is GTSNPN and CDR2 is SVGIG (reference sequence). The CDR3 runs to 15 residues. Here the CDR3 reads CAWSVGGGGTGELFF. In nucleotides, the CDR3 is TGTGCCTGGAGTGTAGGTGGGGGGGGCACCGGGGAGCTGTTTTTT.

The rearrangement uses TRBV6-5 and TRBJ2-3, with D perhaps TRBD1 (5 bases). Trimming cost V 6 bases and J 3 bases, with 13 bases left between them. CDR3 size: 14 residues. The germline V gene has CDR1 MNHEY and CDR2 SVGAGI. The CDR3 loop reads CASREQGRTDTQYF. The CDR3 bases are TGTGCCAGCAGGGAGCAGGGTAGGACAGATACGCAGTATTTT.

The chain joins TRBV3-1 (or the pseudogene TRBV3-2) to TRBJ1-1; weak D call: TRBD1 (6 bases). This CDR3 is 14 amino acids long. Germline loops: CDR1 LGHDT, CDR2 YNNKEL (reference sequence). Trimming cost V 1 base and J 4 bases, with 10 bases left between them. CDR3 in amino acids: CASSQVQGTTEAFF. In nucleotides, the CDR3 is TGTGCCAGCAGCCAAGTACAGGGTACCACTGAAGCTTTCTTT.

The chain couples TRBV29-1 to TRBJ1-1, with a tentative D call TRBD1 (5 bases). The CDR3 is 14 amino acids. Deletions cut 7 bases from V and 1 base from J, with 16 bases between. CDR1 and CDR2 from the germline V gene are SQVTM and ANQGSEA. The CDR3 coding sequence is TGCAGCGCTTCCCTGGGGGGGACGAACACTGAAGCTTTCTTT. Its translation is CSASLGGTNTEAFF.

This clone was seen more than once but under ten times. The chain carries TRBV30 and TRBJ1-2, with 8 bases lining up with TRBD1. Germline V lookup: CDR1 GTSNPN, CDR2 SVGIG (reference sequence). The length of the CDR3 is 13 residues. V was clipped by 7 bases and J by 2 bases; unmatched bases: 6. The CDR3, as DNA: TGTGCCTCCCAGGGGGCCGCGAACTATGGCTACACCTTC. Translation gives CASQGAANYGYTF.

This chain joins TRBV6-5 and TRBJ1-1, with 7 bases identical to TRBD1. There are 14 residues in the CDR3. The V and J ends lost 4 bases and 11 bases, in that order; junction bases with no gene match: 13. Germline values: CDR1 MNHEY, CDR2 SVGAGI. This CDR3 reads CASSLELVGQKAFF. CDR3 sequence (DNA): TGTGCCAGCAGTTTGGAACTGGTGGGACAGAAGGCTTTCTTT.

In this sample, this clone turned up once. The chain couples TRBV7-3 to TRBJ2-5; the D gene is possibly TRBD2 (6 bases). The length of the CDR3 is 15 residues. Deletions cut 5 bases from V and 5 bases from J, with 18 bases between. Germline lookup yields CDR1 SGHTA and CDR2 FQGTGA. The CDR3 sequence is CASSPSDYLGETQYF. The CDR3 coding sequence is TGTGCCAGCAGCCCCTCGGACTATTTGGGGGAGACCCAGTACTTC.

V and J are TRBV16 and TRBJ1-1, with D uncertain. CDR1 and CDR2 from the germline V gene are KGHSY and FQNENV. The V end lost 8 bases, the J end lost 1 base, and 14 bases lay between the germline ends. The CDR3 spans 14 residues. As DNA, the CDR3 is TGTGCCAGCCACCCCGGTTTCGGGAACACTGAAGCTTTCTTT. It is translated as CASHPGFGNTEAFF.

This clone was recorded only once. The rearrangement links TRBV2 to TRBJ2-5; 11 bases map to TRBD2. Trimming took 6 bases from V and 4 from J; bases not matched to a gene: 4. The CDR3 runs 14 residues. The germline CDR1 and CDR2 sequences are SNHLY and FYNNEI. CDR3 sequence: CASRPGLAVETQYF. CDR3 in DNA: TGTGCCAGCAGACCGGGACTAGCGGTAGAGACCCAGTACTTC.

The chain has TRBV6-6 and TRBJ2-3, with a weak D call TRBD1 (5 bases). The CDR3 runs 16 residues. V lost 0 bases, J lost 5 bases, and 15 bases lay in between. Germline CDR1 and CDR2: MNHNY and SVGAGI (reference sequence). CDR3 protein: CASSYSAGSGVDTQYF. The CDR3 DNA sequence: TGTGCCAGCAGTTACTCGGCAGGGTCTGGGGTAGATACGCAGTATTTT.

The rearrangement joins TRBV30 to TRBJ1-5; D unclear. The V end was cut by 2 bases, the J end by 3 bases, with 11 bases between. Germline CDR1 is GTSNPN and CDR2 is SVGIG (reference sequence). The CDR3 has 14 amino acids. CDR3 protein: CAWSPKIANQPQHF. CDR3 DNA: TGTGCCTGGAGTCCTAAGATTGCCAATCAGCCCCAGCATTTT. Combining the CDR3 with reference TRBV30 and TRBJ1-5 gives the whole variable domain SQTIHQWPATLVQPVGSPLSLECTVEGTSNPNLYWYRQAAGRGLQLLFYSVGIGQISSEVPQNLSASRPQDRQFILSSKKLLLSDSGFYLCAWSPKIANQPQHFGDGTRLSIL.

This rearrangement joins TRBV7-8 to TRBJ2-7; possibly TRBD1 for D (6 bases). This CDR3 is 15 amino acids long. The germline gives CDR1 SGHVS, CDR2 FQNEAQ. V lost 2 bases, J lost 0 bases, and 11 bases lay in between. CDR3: CASSLWDTSSYEQYF. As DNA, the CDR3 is TGTGCCAGCAGCTTATGGGACACCAGCTCCTACGAGCAGTACTTC.

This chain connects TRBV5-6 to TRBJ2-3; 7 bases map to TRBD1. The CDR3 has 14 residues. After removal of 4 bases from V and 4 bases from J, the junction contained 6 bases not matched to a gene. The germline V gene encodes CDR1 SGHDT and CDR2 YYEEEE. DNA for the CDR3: TGTGCCAGCAGCCAGGACAGGTTGGCAGATACGCAGTATTTT. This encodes CASSQDRLADTQYF.